The rows below give T cell receptor beta chains drawn from one sample of a study of blood T cells in healthy people across ages. One entry per CDR3 protein, called by TCRdb with MiXCR from the 5' RACE reads. The sample has roughly 860,000 distinct CDR3 sequences, around 62% seen once. The specimen was blood. The receptors come from a man aged 25 to 40 in good health. Each CDR3 is given with its conserved first and last residue. The order of the fields is J gene, V gene, clone size, D gene, CDR3 DNA, CDR3 protein. The D gene is left open where the match is weak. Size values are once, few and many counts, or a class for expanded clones, and some rows have none.

j_gene: TRBJ2-5; v_gene: TRBV6-5; abundance: NA; d_gene: TRBD1; CDR3nt: TGTGCCAGCAGTTTAACGGGACAGGGTACATCTAAGCAGTACTTC; CDR3aa: CASSLTGQGTSKQYF
j_gene: TRBJ2-3; v_gene: TRBV9; abundance: many; d_gene: TRBD2; CDR3nt: TGTGCCAGCAGCGGGGGGCTAGCGGGGTTCACAGATACGCAGTATTTT; CDR3aa: CASSGGLAGFTDTQYF
j_gene: TRBJ2-7; v_gene: TRBV4-2; abundance: NA; d_gene: TRBD2; CDR3nt: TGTGCCAGCAGCCAAGGACTAGCGGAAACCTACGAGCAGTACTTC; CDR3aa: CASSQGLAETYEQYF
j_gene: TRBJ1-4; v_gene: TRBV11-2; abundance: NA; d_gene: NA; CDR3nt: TGTGCCAGCAGCTCGGAGGAGGGTGAAAAACTGTTTTTT; CDR3aa: CASSSEEGEKLFF
j_gene: TRBJ1-1; v_gene: TRBV20-1; abundance: once; d_gene: NA; CDR3nt: TGCAGTGCTAGCCCCTTGACAGTGAGGAACACTGAAGCTTTCTTT; CDR3aa: CSASPLTVRNTEAFF
j_gene: TRBJ2-5; v_gene: TRBV20-1; abundance: few; d_gene: NA; CDR3nt: TGCAGTGCTAGAGGGGGGTACAATGAGCAGTACTTC; CDR3aa: CSARGGYNEQYF
j_gene: TRBJ1-5; v_gene: TRBV7-2; abundance: NA; d_gene: NA; CDR3nt: TGTGCCAGCAGCGTACAGAATCAGCCCCAGCATTTT; CDR3aa: CASSVQNQPQHF
j_gene: TRBJ2-7; v_gene: TRBV12-3/TRBV12-4; abundance: NA; d_gene: TRBD1; CDR3nt: TGTGCCAGCAGCCCAGACAGGGGGGGCTACGAGCAGTACTTC; CDR3aa: CASSPDRGGYEQYF
j_gene: TRBJ2-2; v_gene: TRBV14; abundance: NA; d_gene: TRBD1; CDR3nt: TGTGCCAGCAGCCCCCGGGACAGGGATTCGGACGGGGAGCTGTTTTTT; CDR3aa: CASSPRDRDSDGELFF
j_gene: TRBJ2-1; v_gene: TRBV6-2/TRBV6-3; abundance: NA; d_gene: NA; CDR3nt: TGTGCCAGCAGGGAGATACGCTCCTACAATGAGCAGTTCTTC; CDR3aa: CASREIRSYNEQFF
j_gene: TRBJ2-5; v_gene: TRBV24-1; abundance: NA; d_gene: NA; CDR3nt: TGTGCCACCAGTGAGGAGGGAGGGGGACATGAGCAGTACTTC; CDR3aa: CATSEEGGGHEQYF
j_gene: TRBJ1-2; v_gene: TRBV4-3; abundance: many; d_gene: TRBD1; CDR3nt: TGCGCCAGCAGTCACAGGGCAGGGGACAGGAACGGCTACACCTTC; CDR3aa: CASSHRAGDRNGYTF
j_gene: TRBJ2-1; v_gene: TRBV7-2; abundance: few; d_gene: TRBD2; CDR3nt: TGTGCCAGCAGCTTATCAGCGGGGCCCAACGGTGAGCAGTTCTTC; CDR3aa: CASSLSAGPNGEQFF
j_gene: TRBJ2-1; v_gene: TRBV20-1; abundance: NA; d_gene: NA; CDR3nt: TGCAGTGCTAGCCCTCCTTTCTACGGGGGGCAGTTCTTC; CDR3aa: CSASPPFYGGQFF
j_gene: TRBJ2-7; v_gene: TRBV20-1; abundance: NA; d_gene: TRBD2; CDR3nt: TGCAGTGCTAGAGGGTTGACCGGGACTAGCGGGGGGACCCTCTACGAGCAGTACTTC; CDR3aa: CSARGLTGTSGGTLYEQYF
j_gene: TRBJ2-7; v_gene: TRBV7-2; abundance: NA; d_gene: NA; CDR3nt: TGTGCCAGCAGCTTAGCGGGACCTAGCTACGAGCAGTACTTC; CDR3aa: CASSLAGPSYEQYF
j_gene: TRBJ2-5; v_gene: TRBV11-1; abundance: NA; d_gene: NA; CDR3nt: TGTGCCAGCAGCCCTCACGAGCTCCCTTGGGGCAATGAGCAGTACTTC; CDR3aa: CASSPHELPWGNEQYF
j_gene: TRBJ1-1; v_gene: TRBV7-9; abundance: NA; d_gene: NA; CDR3nt: TGTGCCAGCACCCCCGGGAGGGACACTGAAGCTTTCTTT; CDR3aa: CASTPGRDTEAFF
j_gene: TRBJ2-5; v_gene: TRBV15; abundance: NA; d_gene: NA; CDR3nt: TGTGCCACCAGCAGATCAACAGCCAGAGGGGAGACCCAGTACTTC; CDR3aa: CATSRSTARGETQYF